The 25 T cell receptor beta chains in this list originate from one sample, sequenced in a study of cytomegalovirus exposure and HLA in healthy donors (dated by TCRdb to 2016 to 2017). The library was made by the immunoSEQ multiplex PCR assay. For the multiplex PCR, a mixture combining 60 forward primers for TCR Vbeta segments and 13 reverse primers for TCR Jbeta segments was used. TCRdb provides this immuneACCESS table in a form limited to in-frame rearrangements. Some clones are lacking; in checked studies, under half of them reflect an unresolved V gene, and why the rest are absent is not known. This sample lists under 200,000 clones; approximately 84% were detected once. Of the sample, 6.3% falls within the top ten clones. Material: PBMCs. The source is a male donor in good health and CMV-seropositive.

CDR3 sequence reads: CASSRRGEVTDTQYF. CDR3 nucleotides: TGTGCCAGCAGCAGACGGGGGGAAGTCACAGATACGCAGTATTTT. This rearrangement joins TRBV14 to TRBJ2-3; TRBD2 aligns across 7 bases. With V trimmed by 5 bases and J by 2 bases, 7 bases remained unmatched. Germline CDR1 SGHDN, CDR2 FVKESK. This CDR3 region has 15 residues.

The chain links TRBV28 to TRBJ1-5; 8 positions agree with TRBD1. The germline gives CDR1 MDHEN, CDR2 SYDVKM. V was clipped by 4 bases and J by 0 bases; unmatched bases: 17. This CDR3 region has 20 residues. The CDR3 bases are TGTGCCAGCAGTTCCACCCTGACAGGGGCCGTCTTCCATAGCAATCAGCCCCAGCATTTT. Its translation is CASSSTLTGAVFHSNQPQHF.

This clone was seen a handful of times. The chain carries TRBV5-4 and TRBJ2-3; 7 positions match TRBD1. J gave up 4 bases and V 4 bases, and 6 bases lay outside the gene matches. Per germline, CDR1 SGHNT and CDR2 YYREEE (reference sequence). The CDR3 consists of 14 residues. The CDR3 reads CASSLGTVPDTQYF. The CDR3 DNA sequence: TGTGCCAGCAGCCTAGGGACAGTCCCAGATACGCAGTATTTT.

This chain uses TRBV5-1 with TRBJ2-7; the match to TRBD2 covers 10 bases. J gave up 1 base and V 1 base, and 11 bases lay outside the gene matches. The CDR3 is 18 amino acids. In germline, CDR1 is SGHRS, CDR2 YFSETQ. CDR3 sequence (DNA): TGCGCCAGCAGCTTGTTTCAGCGGGAGGGCCTGGTGTCCTACGAGCAGTACTTC. Amino acid sequence: CASSLFQREGLVSYEQYF.

The chain employs TRBV27 and TRBJ2-1; 11 positions match TRBD2. V shed 6 bases and J 7 bases; nucleotides not matched to a gene: 14. This CDR3 has 17 residues. Germline V gene lookup returns CDR1 MNHEY and CDR2 SMNVEV (reference sequence). CDR3 DNA: TGTGCCAGCAGCCCCCATTTACTAGCGGGAGTAAGGAATGAGCAGTTCTTC. Its protein product is CASSPHLLAGVRNEQFF.

The chain couples TRBV5-1 to TRBJ2-3; 8 positions match TRBD2. This CDR3 has 19 residues. The V and J ends lost 3 bases and 0 bases, in that order; junction bases with no gene match: 15. Germline CDR1 and CDR2: SGHRS and YFSETQ. This chain's CDR3 is CASSWRRGTSRSSTDTQYF. CDR3 nucleotide sequence: TGCGCCAGCAGCTGGAGAAGAGGGACTAGTAGAAGTAGCACAGATACGCAGTATTTT.

The chain has TRBV9 and TRBJ1-5; D is undetermined. Trimming removed 3 bases at V and 4 bases at J, with 11 bases between. Germline values: CDR1 SGDLS, CDR2 YYNGEE. This CDR3 contains 14 residues. The CDR3 DNA is TGTGCCAGCAGCGCGTCCGACTTTAATCAGCCCCAGCATTTT. Translation gives CASSASDFNQPQHF.

The rearrangement uses TRBV5-4 and TRBJ2-3; TRBD2 is a possible D gene (7 bases). V lost 0 bases and J 3 bases, leaving 11 bases between the germline ends. The CDR3 is 15 amino acids. Germline V gene lookup returns CDR1 SGHNT and CDR2 YYREEE (reference sequence). The CDR3 region is CASSLEGGGTDTQYF. The CDR3 nucleotides read TGTGCCAGCAGCTTGGAGGGGGGAGGGACAGATACGCAGTATTTT.

The chain links TRBV5-1 to TRBJ1-3; tentative D call: TRBD1 (6 bases). This CDR3 is built from 15 residues. Germline lookup yields CDR1 SGHRS and CDR2 YFSETQ. The V gene lost 4 bases and the J gene lost 4 bases, with 15 bases spanning the gap. The DNA of the CDR3 is TGCGCCAGCAGCGCCTGGGGGGGCGCGGGAAACACCATATATTTT. Translating gives CASSAWGGAGNTIYF.

This clone was counted a few times. V usage is TRBV2 and J usage is TRBJ2-5, with 9 nucleotides matching TRBD2. V was pared by 6 bases and J by 6 bases, with 14 bases of the junction left unmatched. Germline lookup yields CDR1 SNHLY and CDR2 FYNNEI. The CDR3 has 16 amino acids. The CDR3 DNA is TGTGCCAGCAGCGCCTCACCAGGCGGGGGGGCCCAGACCCAGTACTTC. This encodes CASSASPGGGAQTQYF.

The V gene is TRBV14, the J gene TRBJ2-1; TRBD1 matches 9 bases. Losses at the gene ends were 1 base for V and 0 bases for J; bases not matched to a gene: 13. Germline V lookup: CDR1 SGHDN, CDR2 FVKESK. The CDR3 runs to 20 residues. The CDR3 coding sequence is TGTGCCAGCAGCCAAGTCCAACAGGGGGCGAGCGTAACCTCCTACAATGAGCAGTTCTTC. Its protein is CASSQVQQGASVTSYNEQFF.

The chain is built from TRBV4-1 and TRBJ2-5; TRBD1 aligns across 7 bases. The germline V gene has CDR1 MGHRA and CDR2 YSYEKL. This CDR3 has 15 residues. J lost 11 bases, V lost 0 bases, and 12 bases had no gene match. The CDR3 loop reads CASSQDLLEGAGQYF. The CDR3 DNA sequence: TGCGCCAGCAGCCAAGACCTTCTCGAGGGGGCCGGGCAGTACTTC.

V usage is TRBV6-5 and J usage is TRBJ2-2, with TRBD2 matching 12 bases. V dropped 4 bases and J dropped 6; count of bases not matched to a gene: 3. Germline V lookup: CDR1 MNHEY, CDR2 SVGAGI. The CDR3 sequence is 15 residues long. The DNA of the CDR3 is TGTGCCAGCAGTTTGACTAGCGGGAGTTCCGGGGAGCTGTTTTTT. Translated, it gives CASSLTSGSSGELFF.

This chain joins TRBV10-2 and TRBJ2-1, with 12 bases that match TRBD2. CDR1 and CDR2 (germline): WSHSY, SAAADI. The V gene end was trimmed by 2 bases and the J gene end by 0 bases; junction bases not matched to a gene: 14. This CDR3 is 21 amino acids long. The CDR3 region has the DNA TGCGCCAGCAGTGAGCCACGGACTAGCGGGATTTTAACCAGCTCCTACAATGAGCAGTTCTTC. Protein: CASSEPRTSGILTSSYNEQFF.

The V gene is TRBV2, the J gene TRBJ2-3; 8 nucleotides line up with TRBD2. The germline CDR1 and CDR2 sequences are SNHLY and FYNNEI. This CDR3 contains 16 residues. V gave up 1 base and J gave up 0 bases; unmatched junction bases: 3. The CDR3 spells CASSEGASGSTDTQYF. CDR3 DNA: TGTGCCAGCAGTGAAGGGGCTAGCGGGAGCACAGATACGCAGTATTTT.

This chain connects TRBV4-3 to TRBJ1-5; possible D gene TRBD1, 5 bases. The ends were cut back, 0 bases at V and 3 bases at J, with 9 bases in the middle. There are 15 residues in the CDR3. Germline assignment: CDR1 LGHNA and CDR2 YSLEER. CDR3 in DNA: TGCGCCAGCAGCCAAGATGGAGGGGCCAATCAGCCCCAGCATTTT. It translates to CASSQDGGANQPQHF.

The J gene is TRBJ2-7, the V gene TRBV6-5, with 12 nucleotides matching TRBD2. The germline CDR1 and CDR2 sequences are MNHEY and SVGAGI. The CDR3 covers 15 residues. J gave up 4 bases and V 6 bases, and 7 bases lay outside the gene matches. This CDR3 is CASSPPLAGGYEQYF. CDR3 DNA sequence: TGTGCCAGCAGCCCCCCACTAGCGGGAGGATACGAGCAGTACTTC.

The chain uses TRBV30 and TRBJ2-3, with 9 bases fitting TRBD2. This CDR3 region has 15 residues. J gave up 6 bases and V 0 bases, and 7 bases lay outside the gene matches. Germline-derived CDR1 and CDR2 are GTSNPN and SVGIG (reference sequence). The DNA for the CDR3 is TGTGCCTGGAGTGTACGCGGCGGGAGGGCGGATACGCAGTATTTT. It encodes CAWSVRGGRADTQYF.

This chain connects TRBV10-3 to TRBJ2-7; 7 nucleotides agree with TRBD1. Germline V gene sequence: CDR1 ENHRY, CDR2 SYGVKD. The J segment lost 2 bases and the V segment lost 6 bases, leaving 10 bases of the junction unmatched. This CDR3 has 15 residues. The CDR3: CAIRRTGSNPYEQYF. The CDR3 DNA reads TGTGCCATCAGGAGGACAGGATCGAATCCCTACGAGCAGTACTTC.

V gene TRBV28 combines with J gene TRBJ1-3; 7 bases are a match to TRBD1. Trimming at V came to 7 bases and at J to 9 bases, leaving 9 bases not matched to a gene. The CDR3 totals 13 residues. Germline V gene data show CDR1 as MDHEN and CDR2 as SYDVKM. CDR3 sequence reads: CASIHYRGGTIYF. The CDR3 nucleotides are TGTGCCAGCATCCATTACAGGGGAGGCACCATATATTTT. Full variable domain (rest looked up from reference TRBV28 and TRBJ1-3): DVKVTQSSRYLVKRTGEKVFLECVQDMDHENMFWYRQDPGLGLRLIYFSYDVKMKEKGDIPEGYSVSREKKERFSLILESASTNQTSMYLCASIHYRGGTIYFGEGSWLTVV.

V gene TRBV5-1 combines with J gene TRBJ2-7; perhaps TRBD2 as D (6 bases). There are 18 residues in the CDR3. Germline assignment: CDR1 SGHRS and CDR2 YFSETQ. V was pared by 3 bases and J by 2 bases, with 24 bases between. CDR3: CASSSAASGLTGAYEQYF. CDR3 nucleotides: TGCGCCAGCAGCTCGGCGGCGTCGGGGCTGACGGGGGCCTACGAGCAGTACTTC.

The gene calls are TRBV7-9 and TRBJ1-1; tentatively, D is TRBD1 (5 bases). Germline CDR1 and CDR2: SEHNR and FQNEAQ (reference sequence). Trimming stripped 6 bases from V and 4 bases from J, with 24 bases between. CDR3 length equals 17 residues. CDR3 sequence reads: CASSLGGTARRVTEAFF. The CDR3 DNA reads TGTGCCAGCAGTCTAGGCGGGACTGCTCGGAGGGTCACTGAAGCTTTCTTT.

The V gene is TRBV9, the J gene TRBJ2-2, with D possibly TRBD2 on 6 matching bases. Trimming removed 0 bases at V and 5 bases at J, with 11 bases between. CDR3 size: 15 residues. Germline lookup yields CDR1 SGDLS and CDR2 YYNGEE. The CDR3 nucleotides read TGTGCCAGCAGCGTAGTTGGTAGCGGTACCGGGGAGCTGTTTTTT. It codes for CASSVVGSGTGELFF.

This chain joins TRBV7-6 and TRBJ2-5; D is uncertain. The CDR3 covers 15 residues. V was clipped by 0 bases and J by 2 bases, with 10 bases between them. Per germline, CDR1 SGHVS and CDR2 FNYEAQ. The CDR3 protein is CASSLAWSFQETQYF. DNA for the CDR3: TGTGCCAGCAGCTTAGCGTGGAGCTTTCAAGAGACCCAGTACTTC.

For the CDR3, the DNA is TGTGCCAGCAGCTTAAGAGCGGGAGAGGGCGAGCAGTACTTC. Translation: CASSLRAGEGEQYF. V is TRBV7-8 and J is TRBJ2-7; 8 bases are shared with TRBD2. The J segment lost 6 bases and the V segment lost 2 bases, leaving 6 bases of the junction unmatched. Germline V gives CDR1 SGHVS, CDR2 FQNEAQ. CDR3 length: 14 residues.